This T cell receptor (beta chain) was found in a study of cytomegalovirus exposure and HLA in healthy donors. Trimming left V 7 bases short and J 4 bases short, with 14 bases between. CDR1 and CDR2 from the germline V gene are MDHEN and SYDVKM. CDR3 length: 14 residues. PCR employed 60 Vbeta and 13 Jbeta primers. Here immunoSEQ multiplex PCR was the method, and the copy in TCRdb shows in-frame clones only, minus some. The sample records about 120,000 clones, 65% to 85% being singletons. Material: PBMCs. The chain carries TRBV28 and TRBJ1-5; perhaps TRBD1 as D (6 bases). The receptor's source is a woman aged 40 to 50 in good health and CMV-seropositive. This CDR3 is CASNTGGWNQPQHF. CDR3 sequence (DNA): TGTGCCAGCAACACGGGGGGCTGGAATCAGCCCCAGCATTTT.